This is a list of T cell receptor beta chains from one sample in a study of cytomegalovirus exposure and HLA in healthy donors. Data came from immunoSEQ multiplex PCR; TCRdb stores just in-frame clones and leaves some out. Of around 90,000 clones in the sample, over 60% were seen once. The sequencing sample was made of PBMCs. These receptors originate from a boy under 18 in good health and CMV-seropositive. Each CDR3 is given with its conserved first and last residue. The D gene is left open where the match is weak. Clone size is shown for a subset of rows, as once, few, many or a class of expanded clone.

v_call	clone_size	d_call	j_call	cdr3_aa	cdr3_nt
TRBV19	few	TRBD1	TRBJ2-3	CASTPPWTGVSDTQYF	TGTGCCAGTACCCCCCCCTGGACAGGGGTATCAGATACGCAGTATTTT
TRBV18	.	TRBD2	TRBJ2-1	CATQPAGGYNEQFF	TGTGCCACCCAGCCAGCGGGAGGGTACAATGAGCAGTTCTTC
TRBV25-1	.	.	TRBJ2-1	CASSERVRAEQFF	TGTGCCAGCAGTGAGCGGGTTAGGGCTGAGCAGTTCTTC
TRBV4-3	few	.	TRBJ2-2	CASSQEYRSDTGELFF	TGCGCCAGCAGCCAAGAATATAGGAGTGACACCGGGGAGCTGTTTTTT
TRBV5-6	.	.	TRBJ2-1	CASRGLLTYNEQFF	TGTGCCAGCAGGGGGCTGTTGACCTACAATGAGCAGTTCTTC
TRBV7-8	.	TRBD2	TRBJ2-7	CASSQGTSGVFEQYF	TGTGCCAGCAGCCAAGGGACTAGCGGGGTTTTTGAGCAGTACTTC
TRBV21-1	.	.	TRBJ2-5	CASRQSKLRSETQYF	TGTGCCAGCCGACAGAGTAAACTTCGTTCGGAGACCCAGTACTTC
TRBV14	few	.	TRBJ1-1	CASSQGVGANTEAFF	TGTGCCAGCAGCCAAGGAGTGGGGGCGAACACTGAAGCTTTCTTT
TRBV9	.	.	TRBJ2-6	CASSVRKSGANVLTF	TGTGCCAGCAGCGTCAGGAAGTCTGGGGCCAACGTCCTGACTTTC
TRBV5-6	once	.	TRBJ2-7	CASSRRRQSPYEQYF	TGTGCCAGCAGCCGCCGTCGACAGTCCCCTTACGAGCAGTACTTC
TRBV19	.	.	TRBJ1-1	CASSTGPRGEAFF	TGTGCCAGTAGTACTGGACCTAGGGGCGAAGCTTTCTTT
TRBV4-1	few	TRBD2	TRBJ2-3	CASSLTLAGGYTDTQYF	TGCGCCAGCAGCCTTACTTTAGCGGGGGGGTATACAGATACGCAGTATTTT
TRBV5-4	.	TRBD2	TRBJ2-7	CASSLGTSGRAGSYEQYF	TGTGCCAGCAGCCTAGGGACTAGCGGGAGGGCCGGTTCCTACGAGCAGTACTTC
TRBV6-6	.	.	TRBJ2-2	CASTLNTGELFF	TGTGCCAGCACCCTAAACACCGGGGAGCTGTTTTTT
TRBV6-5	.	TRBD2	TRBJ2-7	CASSSPGLAVSYEQYF	TGTGCCAGCAGTTCACCGGGACTAGCGGTCTCCTACGAGCAGTACTTC
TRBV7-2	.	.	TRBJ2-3	CASSLDFVTDTQYF	TGTGCCAGCAGCTTAGATTTCGTCACAGATACGCAGTATTTT
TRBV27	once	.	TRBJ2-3	CASSYAGSGMKYF	TGTGCCAGCAGTTACGCGGGGTCGGGGATGAAGTATTTT
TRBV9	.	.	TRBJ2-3	CASSDSPSSTDTQYF	TGTGCCAGCAGCGATTCCCCCTCTAGCACAGATACGCAGTATTTT
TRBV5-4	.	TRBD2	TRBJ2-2	CASSGRSGGSDTGELFF	TGTGCCAGCAGCGGGAGGAGCGGGGGGAGCGACACCGGGGAGCTGTTTTTT
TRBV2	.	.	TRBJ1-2	CASSQQGSTNYGYTF	TGTGCCAGCAGTCAACAGGGATCCACTAACTATGGCTACACCTTC
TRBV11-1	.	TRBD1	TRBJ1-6	CASSLGGTGRPLHF	TGTGCCAGCAGCTTAGGAGGGACAGGGCGACCCCTCCACTTT
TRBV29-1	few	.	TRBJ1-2	CSVEGHSYGYTF	TGCAGCGTTGAAGGTCACAGCTATGGCTACACCTTC
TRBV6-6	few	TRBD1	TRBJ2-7	CASRIRTGGHEQYF	TGTGCCAGCAGAATCCGGACAGGGGGGCACGAGCAGTACTTC
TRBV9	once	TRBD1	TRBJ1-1	CASSDVQGWGESTEAFF	TGTGCCAGCAGCGATGTACAGGGGTGGGGAGAGAGCACTGAAGCTTTCTTT
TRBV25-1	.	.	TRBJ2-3	CASSEAGTSTDTQYF	TGTGCCAGCAGTGAAGCGGGGACTAGCACAGATACGCAGTATTTT
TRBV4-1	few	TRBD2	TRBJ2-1	CASSQEEGRAEQFF	TGCGCCAGCAGCCAAGAAGAAGGGAGGGCCGAGCAGTTCTTC
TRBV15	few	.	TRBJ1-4	CATSQRGEKLFF	TGTGCCACCAGCCAAAGAGGGGAAAAACTGTTTTTT
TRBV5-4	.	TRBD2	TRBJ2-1	CASSLPGGEYNEQFF	TGTGCCAGCAGCTTACCCGGGGGGGAATACAATGAGCAGTTCTTC
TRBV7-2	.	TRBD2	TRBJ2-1	CASSLGTTLYNEQFF	TGTGCCAGCAGCTTGGGGACTACGTTATACAATGAGCAGTTCTTC
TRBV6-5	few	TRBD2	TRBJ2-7	CASSSGLAGNYEQYF	TGTGCCAGCAGTTCTGGACTAGCGGGGAACTACGAGCAGTACTTC
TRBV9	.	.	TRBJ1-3	CASSPFGASGNTIYF	TGTGCCAGCAGCCCTTTTGGGGCATCGGGAAACACCATATATTTT
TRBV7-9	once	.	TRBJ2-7	CASSSKRSILYF	TGTGCCAGCAGCTCCAAACGGTCAATCTTGTACTTC
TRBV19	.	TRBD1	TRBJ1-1	CASSLRPGQVTEAFF	TGTGCCAGTAGTCTCCGACCGGGACAGGTCACTGAAGCTTTCTTT
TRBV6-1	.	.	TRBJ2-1	CASSQLENEQFF	TGTGCCAGCAGCCAACTAGAGAATGAGCAGTTCTTC
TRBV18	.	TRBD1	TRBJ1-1	CASSPATGDTEAFF	TGTGCCAGCTCACCTGCGACAGGGGACACTGAAGCTTTCTTT
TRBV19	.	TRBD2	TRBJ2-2	CASSILGTSDTGELFF	TGTGCCAGTAGTATATTAGGGACTAGCGACACCGGGGAGCTGTTCTTT
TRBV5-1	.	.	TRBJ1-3	CASSADRLEGNTIYF	TGCGCCAGCAGCGCCGACAGGTTAGAAGGAAACACCATATATTTT
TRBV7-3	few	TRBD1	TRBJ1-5	CASSSYRQGSNQPQHF	TGTGCCAGCAGCTCGTACCGACAGGGAAGCAATCAGCCCCAGCATTTT
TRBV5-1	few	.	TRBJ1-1	CASSPGRVAPNTEAFF	TGCGCCAGCAGCCCTGGCAGGGTGGCCCCGAACACTGAAGCTTTCTTT
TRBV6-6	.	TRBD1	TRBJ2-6	CASSFSTGAGANVLTF	TGTGCCAGCAGTTTTTCTACAGGGGCTGGGGCCAACGTCCTGACTTTC
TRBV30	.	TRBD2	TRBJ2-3	CAWSTAGTDTQYF	TGTGCCTGGAGTACAGCGGGGACAGATACGCAGTATTTT
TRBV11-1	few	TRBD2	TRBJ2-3	CASRLAGRVSDTQYF	TGTGCCAGCAGACTAGCGGGAAGAGTATCAGATACGCAGTATTTT
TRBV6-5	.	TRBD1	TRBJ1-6	CASSPGQYNSPLHF	TGTGCCAGCAGTCCGGGACAGTATAATTCACCCCTCCACTTT
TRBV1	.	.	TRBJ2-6	CTPPGRGTSGANVLTF	TGCACTCCTCCCGGCAGGGGTACTTCTGGGGCCAACGTCCTGACTTTC
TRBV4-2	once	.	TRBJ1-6	CASNRGEYNSPLHF	TGTGCCAGCAACCGGGGAGAGTATAATTCACCCCTCCACTTT
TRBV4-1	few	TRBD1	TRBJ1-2	CASSQVGTANYGYTF	TGCGCCAGCAGCCAGGTGGGGACAGCAAACTATGGCTACACCTTC
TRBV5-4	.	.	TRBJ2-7	CASSLASGQQNVQYF	TGTGCCAGCAGCTTGGCCTCTGGACAGCAGAATGTGCAGTACTTC
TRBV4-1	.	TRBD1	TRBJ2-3	CASTRTGSSTDTQYF	TGCGCCAGCACGAGGACAGGCTCTAGCACAGATACGCAGTATTTT
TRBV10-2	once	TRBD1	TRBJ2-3	CASSARTGGKGDTQYF	TGCGCCAGCAGTGCGCGGACAGGGGGCAAGGGAGATACGCAGTATTTT
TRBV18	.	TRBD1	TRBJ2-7	CASSPGQEGREQYF	TGTGCCAGCTCACCGGGACAGGAGGGGCGCGAGCAGTACTTC
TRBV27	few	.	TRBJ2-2	CASSKGQNTGELFF	TGTGCCAGCAGTAAAGGACAGAACACCGGGGAGCTGTTTTTT
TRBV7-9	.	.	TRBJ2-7	CASSERGGGNEQYF	TGTGCCAGCAGCGAAAGGGGTGGCGGGAACGAGCAGTACTTC
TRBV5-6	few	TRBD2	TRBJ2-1	CASSSFGPGTSDGNEQFF	TGTGCCAGCAGCTCCTTCGGACCCGGGACTAGCGATGGCAATGAGCAGTTCTTC
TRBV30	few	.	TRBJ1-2	CAWSVTGHYGYTF	TGTGCCTGGAGTGTAACAGGGCACTATGGCTACACCTTC
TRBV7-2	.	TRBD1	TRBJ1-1	CASSDRGHTEAFF	TGTGCCAGCAGTGACAGGGGGCATACTGAAGCTTTCTTT
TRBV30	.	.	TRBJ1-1	CAWSPNRAGEAFF	TGTGCCTGGAGTCCGAACAGGGCGGGTGAAGCTTTCTTT
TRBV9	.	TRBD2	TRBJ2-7	CASSVGPSGRQYF	TGTGCCAGCAGCGTAGGGCCTAGCGGGAGGCAGTACTTC
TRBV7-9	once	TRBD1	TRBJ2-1	CASSGGQVRGEQFF	TGTGCCAGCAGCGGTGGACAGGTAAGGGGTGAGCAGTTCTTC
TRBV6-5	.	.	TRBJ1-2	CASSYLQAREGYTF	TGTGCCAGCAGCTACCTCCAGGCCAGGGAAGGCTACACCTTC
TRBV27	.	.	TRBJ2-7	CASSPGDSYEQYF	TGTGCCAGCAGTCCGGGGGACTCCTACGAGCAGTACTTC